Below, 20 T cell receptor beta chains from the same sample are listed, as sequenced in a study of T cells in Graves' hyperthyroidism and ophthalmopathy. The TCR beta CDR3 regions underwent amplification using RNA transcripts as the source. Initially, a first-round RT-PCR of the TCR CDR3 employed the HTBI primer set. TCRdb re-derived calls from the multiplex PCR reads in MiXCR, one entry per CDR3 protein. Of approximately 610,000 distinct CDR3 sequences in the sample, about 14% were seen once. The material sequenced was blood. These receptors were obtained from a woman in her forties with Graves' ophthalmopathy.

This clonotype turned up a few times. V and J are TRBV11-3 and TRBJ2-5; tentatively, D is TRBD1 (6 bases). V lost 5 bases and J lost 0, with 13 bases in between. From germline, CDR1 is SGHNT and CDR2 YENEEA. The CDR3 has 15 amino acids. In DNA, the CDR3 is TGTGCCAGCAGCCAAATCGACAGGTACCAAGAGACCCAGTACTTC. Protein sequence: CASSQIDRYQETQYF.

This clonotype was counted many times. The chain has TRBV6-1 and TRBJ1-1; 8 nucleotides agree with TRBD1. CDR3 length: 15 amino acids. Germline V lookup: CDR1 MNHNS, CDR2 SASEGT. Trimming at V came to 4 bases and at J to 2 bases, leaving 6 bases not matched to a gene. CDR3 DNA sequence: TGTGCCAGCAGTGCCAGGGACAGGAGAAACACTGAAGCTTTCTTT. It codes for CASSARDRRNTEAFF.

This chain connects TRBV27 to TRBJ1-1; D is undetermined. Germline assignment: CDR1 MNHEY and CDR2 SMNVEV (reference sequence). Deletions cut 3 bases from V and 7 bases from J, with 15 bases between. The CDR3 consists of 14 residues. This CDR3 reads CASSLGSQVSEAFF. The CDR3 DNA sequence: TGTGCCAGCAGTTTGGGGAGCCAGGTCAGTGAAGCTTTCTTT.

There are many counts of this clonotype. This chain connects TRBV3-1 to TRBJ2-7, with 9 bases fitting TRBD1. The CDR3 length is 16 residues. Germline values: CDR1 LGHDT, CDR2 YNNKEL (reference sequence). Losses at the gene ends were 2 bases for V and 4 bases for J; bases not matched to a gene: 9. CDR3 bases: TGTGCCAGCAGCCAATCCCTCGGGACAGGGTGGTACGAGCAGTACTTC. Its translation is CASSQSLGTGWYEQYF.

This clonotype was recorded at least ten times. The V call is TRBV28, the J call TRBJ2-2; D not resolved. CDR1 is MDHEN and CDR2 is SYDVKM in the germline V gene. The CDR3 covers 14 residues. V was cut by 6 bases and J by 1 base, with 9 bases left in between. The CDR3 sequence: CASRTDGNTGELFF. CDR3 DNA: TGTGCCAGCAGAACGGACGGGAACACCGGGGAGCTGTTTTTT.

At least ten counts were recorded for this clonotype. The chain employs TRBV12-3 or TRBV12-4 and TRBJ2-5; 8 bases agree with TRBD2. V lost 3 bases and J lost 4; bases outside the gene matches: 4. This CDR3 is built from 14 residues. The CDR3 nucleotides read TGTGCCAGCAGTTTCGGGAGGGCCAGAGAGACCCAGTACTTC. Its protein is CASSFGRARETQYF.

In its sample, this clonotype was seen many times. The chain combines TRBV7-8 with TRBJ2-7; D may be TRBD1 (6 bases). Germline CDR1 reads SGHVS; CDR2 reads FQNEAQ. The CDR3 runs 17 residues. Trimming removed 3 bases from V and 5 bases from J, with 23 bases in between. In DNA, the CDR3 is TGTGCCAGCAGCTTTTTCCTAATAATAGGGCAGGGGCACGAGCAGTACTTC. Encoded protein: CASSFFLIIGQGHEQYF.

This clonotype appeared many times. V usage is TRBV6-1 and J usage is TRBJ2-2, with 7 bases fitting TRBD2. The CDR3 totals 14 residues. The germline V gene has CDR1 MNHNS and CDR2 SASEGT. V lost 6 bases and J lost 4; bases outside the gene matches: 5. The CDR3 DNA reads TGTGCCAGCAGGCGGGAGTATAGCACCGGGGAGCTGTTTTTT. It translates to CASRREYSTGELFF.

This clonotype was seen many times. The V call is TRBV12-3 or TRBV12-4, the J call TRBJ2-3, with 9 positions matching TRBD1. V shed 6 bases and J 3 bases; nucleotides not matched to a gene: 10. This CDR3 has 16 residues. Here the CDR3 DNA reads TGTGCCAGCAGCCCTGGGGACAGGGTCGGTACAGATACGCAGTATTTT. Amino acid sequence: CASSPGDRVGTDTQYF.

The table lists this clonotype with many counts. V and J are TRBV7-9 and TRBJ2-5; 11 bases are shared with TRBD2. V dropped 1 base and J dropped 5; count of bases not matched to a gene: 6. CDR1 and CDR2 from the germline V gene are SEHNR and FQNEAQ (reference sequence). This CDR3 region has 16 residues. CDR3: CASSLVGTSGEETQYF. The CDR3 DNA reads TGTGCCAGCAGCTTAGTGGGGACTAGCGGCGAGGAGACCCAGTACTTC.

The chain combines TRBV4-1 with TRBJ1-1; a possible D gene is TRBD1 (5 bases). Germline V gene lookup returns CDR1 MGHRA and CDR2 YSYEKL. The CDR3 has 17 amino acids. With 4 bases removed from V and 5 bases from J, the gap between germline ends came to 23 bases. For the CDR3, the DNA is TGCGCCAGCAGCCGAGCCGGGACGGGCCCTTTTTCGACTGAAGCTTTCTTT. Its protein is CASSRAGTGPFSTEAFF.

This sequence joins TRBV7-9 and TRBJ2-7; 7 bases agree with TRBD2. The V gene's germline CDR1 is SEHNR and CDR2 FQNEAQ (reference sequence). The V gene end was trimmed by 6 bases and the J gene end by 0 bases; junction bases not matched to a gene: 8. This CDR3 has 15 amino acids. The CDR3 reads CASRPGLESSYEQYF. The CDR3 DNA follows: TGTGCCAGCAGGCCTGGACTAGAGAGCTCCTACGAGCAGTACTTC.

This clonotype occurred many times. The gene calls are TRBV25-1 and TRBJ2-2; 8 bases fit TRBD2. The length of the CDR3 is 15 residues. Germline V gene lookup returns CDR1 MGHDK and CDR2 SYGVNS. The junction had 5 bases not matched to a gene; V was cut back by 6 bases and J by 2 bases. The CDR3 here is CASSELAENTGELFF. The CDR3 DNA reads TGTGCCAGCAGCGAACTAGCGGAAAACACCGGGGAGCTGTTTTTT.

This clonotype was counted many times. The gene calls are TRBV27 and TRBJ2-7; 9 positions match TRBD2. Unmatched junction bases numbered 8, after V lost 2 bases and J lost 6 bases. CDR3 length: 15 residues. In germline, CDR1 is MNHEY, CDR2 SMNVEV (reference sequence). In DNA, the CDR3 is TGTGCCAGCAGTTTAGAGGTAGCGGGAGCGGGCGAGCAGTACTTC. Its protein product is CASSLEVAGAGEQYF.

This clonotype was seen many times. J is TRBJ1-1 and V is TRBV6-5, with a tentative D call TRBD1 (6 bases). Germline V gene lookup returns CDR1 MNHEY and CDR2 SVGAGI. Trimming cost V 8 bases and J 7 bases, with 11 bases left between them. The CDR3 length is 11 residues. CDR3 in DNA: TGTGCCAGCGGTAGACAGGTTGAAGCTTTCTTT. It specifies CASGRQVEAFF.

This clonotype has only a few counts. As DNA, the CDR3 is TGCAGTGCTAGTTTTAGGGGGGCGGGCACTGAAGCTTTCTTT. This sequence encodes CSASFRGAGTEAFF. This chain joins TRBV20-1 and TRBJ1-1; D may be TRBD1 (6 bases). Trimming took off 3 bases at V and 4 bases at J, with 15 bases between the two ends. CDR3 size: 14 residues. CDR1 DFQATT and CDR2 SNEGSKA come from the germline V gene (reference sequence).

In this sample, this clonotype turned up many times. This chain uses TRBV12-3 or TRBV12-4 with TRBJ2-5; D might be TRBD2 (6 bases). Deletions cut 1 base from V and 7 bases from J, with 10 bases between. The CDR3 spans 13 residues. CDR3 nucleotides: TGTGCCAGCAGTTTAGGGCGGGAAGGGACCCAGTACTTC. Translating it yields CASSLGREGTQYF.

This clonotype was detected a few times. Here the CDR3 reads CASSPQGWNTGELFF. The CDR3 DNA follows: TGTGCCAGCAGCCCTCAGGGGTGGAACACCGGGGAGCTGTTTTTT. The V gene is TRBV6-1, the J gene TRBJ2-2; D may be TRBD1 (6 bases). The V gene's germline CDR1 is MNHNS and CDR2 SASEGT. The CDR3 is 15 amino acids. With 6 bases removed from V and 1 base from J, the gap between germline ends came to 12 bases.

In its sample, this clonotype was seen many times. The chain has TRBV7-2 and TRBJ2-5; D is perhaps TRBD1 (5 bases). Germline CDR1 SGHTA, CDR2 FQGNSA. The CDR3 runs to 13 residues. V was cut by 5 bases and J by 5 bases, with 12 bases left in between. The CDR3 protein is CASSPQEGETQYF. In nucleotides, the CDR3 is TGTGCCAGCAGCCCACAGGAAGGGGAGACCCAGTACTTC.

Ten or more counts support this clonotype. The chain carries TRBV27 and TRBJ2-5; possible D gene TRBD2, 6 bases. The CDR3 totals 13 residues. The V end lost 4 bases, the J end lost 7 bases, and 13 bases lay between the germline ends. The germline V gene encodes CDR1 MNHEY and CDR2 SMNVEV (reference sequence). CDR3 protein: CASSSDYPGTQYF. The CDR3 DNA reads TGTGCCAGCAGTTCGGACTACCCCGGGACCCAGTACTTC.